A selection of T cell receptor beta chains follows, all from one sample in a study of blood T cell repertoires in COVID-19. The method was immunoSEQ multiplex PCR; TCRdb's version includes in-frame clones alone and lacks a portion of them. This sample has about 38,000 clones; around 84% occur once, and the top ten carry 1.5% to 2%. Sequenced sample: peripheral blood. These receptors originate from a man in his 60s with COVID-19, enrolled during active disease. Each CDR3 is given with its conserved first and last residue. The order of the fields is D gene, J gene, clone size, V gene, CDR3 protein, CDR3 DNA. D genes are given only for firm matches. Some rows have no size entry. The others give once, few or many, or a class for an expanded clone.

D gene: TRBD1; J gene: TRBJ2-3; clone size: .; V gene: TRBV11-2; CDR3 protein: CASSKTGLDTDTQYF; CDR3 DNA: TGTGCCAGCAGCAAGACAGGGCTGGACACAGATACGCAGTATTTT
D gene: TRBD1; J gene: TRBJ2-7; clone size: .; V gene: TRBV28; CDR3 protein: CASSYPGQGNREQYF; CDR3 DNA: TGTGCCAGCAGCTACCCGGGACAGGGGAATCGCGAGCAGTACTTC
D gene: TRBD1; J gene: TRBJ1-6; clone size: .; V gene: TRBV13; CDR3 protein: CASSSWDRGSPLHF; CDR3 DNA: TGTGCCAGCAGCTCTTGGGACAGGGGCTCACCCCTCCACTTT
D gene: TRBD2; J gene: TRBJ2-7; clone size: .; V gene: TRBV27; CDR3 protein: CASSLLAGYEQYF; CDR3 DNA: TGTGCCAGCAGTTTATTAGCGGGTTACGAGCAGTACTTC
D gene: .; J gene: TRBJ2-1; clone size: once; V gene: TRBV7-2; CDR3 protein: CASSLGSGGNEQFF; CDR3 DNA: TGTGCCAGCAGCTTAGGATCAGGAGGCAATGAGCAGTTCTTC
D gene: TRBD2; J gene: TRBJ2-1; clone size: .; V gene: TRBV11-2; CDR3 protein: CASSLDPSGVGEQFF; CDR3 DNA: TGTGCCAGCAGCTTAGATCCTAGCGGGGTGGGTGAGCAGTTCTTC
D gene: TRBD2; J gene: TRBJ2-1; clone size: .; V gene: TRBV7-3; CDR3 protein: CASSLTSRSSGNNEQFF; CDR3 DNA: TGTGCCAGCAGCTTAACTAGTAGGTCTAGCGGGAATAATGAGCAGTTCTTC
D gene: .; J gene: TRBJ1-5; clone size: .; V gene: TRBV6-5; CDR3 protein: CASSYSGGSHQPQHF; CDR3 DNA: TGTGCCAGCAGTTATTCGGGAGGGTCCCATCAGCCCCAGCATTTT
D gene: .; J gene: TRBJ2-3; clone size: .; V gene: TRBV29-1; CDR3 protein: CSQNGTSGLTDTQYF; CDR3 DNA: TGCAGCCAGAACGGCACATCAGGGCTCACAGATACGCAGTATTTT
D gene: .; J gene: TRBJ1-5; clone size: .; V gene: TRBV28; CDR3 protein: CASSSPGPSLSNQPQHF; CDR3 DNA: TGTGCCAGCAGTTCCCCAGGGCCCTCTTTGAGCAATCAGCCCCAGCATTTT
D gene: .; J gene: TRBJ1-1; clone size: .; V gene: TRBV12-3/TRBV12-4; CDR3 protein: CASSFQENTEAFF; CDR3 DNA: TGTGCCAGCAGTTTCCAGGAGAACACTGAAGCTTTCTTT
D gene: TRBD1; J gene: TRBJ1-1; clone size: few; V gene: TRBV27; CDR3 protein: CASSVRQGAEAFF; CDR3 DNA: TGTGCCAGCAGTGTCAGACAGGGAGCCGAAGCTTTCTTT